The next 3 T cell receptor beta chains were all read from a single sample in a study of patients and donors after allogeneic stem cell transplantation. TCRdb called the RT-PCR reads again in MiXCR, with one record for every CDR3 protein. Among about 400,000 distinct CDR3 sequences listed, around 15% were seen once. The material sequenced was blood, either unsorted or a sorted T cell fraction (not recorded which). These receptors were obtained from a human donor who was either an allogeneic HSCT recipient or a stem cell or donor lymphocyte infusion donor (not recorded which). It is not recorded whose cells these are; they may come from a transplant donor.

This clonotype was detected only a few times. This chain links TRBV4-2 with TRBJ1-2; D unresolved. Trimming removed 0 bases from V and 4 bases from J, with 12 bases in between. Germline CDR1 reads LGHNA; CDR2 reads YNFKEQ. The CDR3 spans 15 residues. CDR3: CASSQEGTESYGYTF. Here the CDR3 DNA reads TGTGCCAGCAGCCAAGAGGGTACTGAGTCCTATGGCTACACCTTC.

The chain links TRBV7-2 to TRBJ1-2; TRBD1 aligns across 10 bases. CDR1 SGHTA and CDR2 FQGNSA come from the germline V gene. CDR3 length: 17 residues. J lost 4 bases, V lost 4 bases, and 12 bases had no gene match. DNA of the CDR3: TGTGCCAGCAGCTCCACAGTGACAGGGGGCCTGGGCTATGGCTACACCTTC. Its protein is CASSSTVTGGLGYGYTF. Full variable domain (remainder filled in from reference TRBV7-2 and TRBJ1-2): GAGVSQSPSNKVTEKGKDVELRCDPISGHTALYWYRQSLGQGLEFLIYFQGNSAPDKSGLPSDRFSAERTGGSVSTLTIQRTQQEDSAVYLCASSSTVTGGLGYGYTFGSGTRLTVV.

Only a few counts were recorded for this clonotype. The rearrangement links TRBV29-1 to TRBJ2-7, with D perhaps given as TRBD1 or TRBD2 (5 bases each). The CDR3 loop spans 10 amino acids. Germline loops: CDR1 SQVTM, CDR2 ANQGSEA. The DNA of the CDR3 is TGCAGCGTGCGCCAGGGACGCGAGGTCGTC. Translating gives CSVRQGREVV.